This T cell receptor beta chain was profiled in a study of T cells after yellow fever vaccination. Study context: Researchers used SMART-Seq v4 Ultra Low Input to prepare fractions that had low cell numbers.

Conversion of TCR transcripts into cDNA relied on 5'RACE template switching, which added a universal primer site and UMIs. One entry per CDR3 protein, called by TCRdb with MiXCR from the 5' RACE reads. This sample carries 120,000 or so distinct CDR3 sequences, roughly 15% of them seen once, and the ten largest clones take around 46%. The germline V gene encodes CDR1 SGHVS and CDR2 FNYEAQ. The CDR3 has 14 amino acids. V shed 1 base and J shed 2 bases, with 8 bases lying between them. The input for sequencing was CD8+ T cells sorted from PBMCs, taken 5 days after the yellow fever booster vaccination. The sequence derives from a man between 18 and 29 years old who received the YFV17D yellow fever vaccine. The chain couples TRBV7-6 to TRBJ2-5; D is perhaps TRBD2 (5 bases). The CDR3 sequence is CASSLDPGQETQYF. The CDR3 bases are TGTGCCAGCAGCTTAGATCCGGGGCAAGAGACCCAGTACTTC.